The clone carrying this T cell receptor beta chain occurred a few times. This specimen belongs to a study of human T cells and chemical hapten exposure. For the study at large: Patch tests put 0.01% DPC on the upper back, read at 6 days.

Germline CDR1 and CDR2: SEHNR and FQNEAQ (reference sequence). The CDR3 sequence is 13 residues long. Trimming removed 5 bases from V and 9 bases from J; junction bases left unmatched: 6. The sample's time point: patch test 3, about 24 weeks after DPC sensitization. The treatment here: therapeutic diphenylcyclopropenone sensitization with weekly scalp DPC. TCRdb re-analysed the RACE reads in MiXCR, keeping a single row per CDR3 protein. Of roughly 200,000 distinct CDR3 sequences in the sample, 24% were seen once. This chain connects TRBV7-9 to TRBJ1-1; 10 nucleotides align to TRBD1. Here the sequenced sample was whole blood, taken in connection with sensitization to the hapten diphenylcyclopropenone (DPC). The sequence was collected from a woman aged 35 to 49 with alopecia areata. Some clones in this sample may be carry-over from other donors' samples. Here the CDR3 DNA reads TGTGCCAGCAGCGCGGACAGGGGGAATAAAGCTTTCTTT. Translating it yields CASSADRGNKAFF.